The clone carrying this T cell receptor (beta chain) was detected only once. Its cognate antigen is unknown. This sample was taken from a study of radiation and T cells in renal cell carcinoma. Profiled with immunoSEQ multiplex PCR; TCRdb holds only in-frame clones, not every one. The sample shows about 43,000 clones, over 80% of them seen only once. Time point indicated: blood 4 weeks post-SBRT, at nephrectomy. Noted treatment: 15 Gy SBRT to primary tumor, nephrectomy 4 weeks later. Nephrectomy followed 15 Gy stereotactic body radiation by 4 weeks. Study results and caveats: In blood, top tumor clones expanded by 2 weeks, shrinking by 4.

The germline V and J ends were trimmed by 6 bases and 4 bases, with 9 bases remaining between them. The length of the CDR3 is 13 residues. CDR1 and CDR2 from the germline V gene are MNHEY and SVGAGI. V gene TRBV6-5 combines with J gene TRBJ2-2, with a weak D call TRBD1 (6 bases). This TCR was recovered from a woman aged 70 to 79 with renal cell carcinoma. The material was blood, obtained from a patient whose treatment included radiotherapy and nephrectomy. The CDR3, as DNA: TGTGCCAGCAGCCGGGACATCACCGGGGAGCTGTTTTTT. This encodes CASSRDITGELFF.